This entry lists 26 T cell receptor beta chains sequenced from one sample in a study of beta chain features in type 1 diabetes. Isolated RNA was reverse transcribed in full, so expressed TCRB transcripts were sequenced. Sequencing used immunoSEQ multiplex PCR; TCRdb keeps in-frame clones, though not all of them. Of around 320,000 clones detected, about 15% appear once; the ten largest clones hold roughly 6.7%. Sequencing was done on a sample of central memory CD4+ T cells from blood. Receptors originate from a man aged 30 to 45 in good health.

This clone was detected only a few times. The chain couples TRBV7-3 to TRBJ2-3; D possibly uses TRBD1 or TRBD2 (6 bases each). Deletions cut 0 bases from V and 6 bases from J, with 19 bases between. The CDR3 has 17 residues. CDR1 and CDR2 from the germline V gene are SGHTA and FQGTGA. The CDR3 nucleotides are TGTGCCAGCAGCTTAACAGGGGGGCGGACCCGTCGGGATACGCAGTATTTT. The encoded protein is CASSLTGGRTRRDTQYF.

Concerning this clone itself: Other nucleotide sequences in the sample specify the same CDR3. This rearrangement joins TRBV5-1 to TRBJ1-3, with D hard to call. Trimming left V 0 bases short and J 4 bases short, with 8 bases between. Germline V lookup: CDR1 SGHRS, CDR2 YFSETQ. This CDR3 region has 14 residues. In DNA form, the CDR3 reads TGCGCCAGCAGCTTGGAGGGCCAGGGAAACACCATATATTTT. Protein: CASSLEGQGNTIYF.

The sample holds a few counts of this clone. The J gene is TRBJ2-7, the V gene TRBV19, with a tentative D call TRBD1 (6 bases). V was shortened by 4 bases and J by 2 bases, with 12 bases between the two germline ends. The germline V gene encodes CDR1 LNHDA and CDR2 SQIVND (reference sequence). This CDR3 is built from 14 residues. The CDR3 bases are TGTGCCAGTAGTAGGACAGCCACCACCTACGAGCAGTACTTC. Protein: CASSRTATTYEQYF.

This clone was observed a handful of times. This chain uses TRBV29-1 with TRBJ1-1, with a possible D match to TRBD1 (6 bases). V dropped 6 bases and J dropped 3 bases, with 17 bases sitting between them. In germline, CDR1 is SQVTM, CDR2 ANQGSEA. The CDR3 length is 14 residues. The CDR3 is CSVTHGGPYTEAFF. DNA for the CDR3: TGCAGCGTAACCCATGGGGGGCCTTACACTGAAGCTTTCTTT. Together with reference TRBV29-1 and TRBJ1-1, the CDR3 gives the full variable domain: SAVISQKPSRDICQRGTSLTIQCQVDSQVTMMFWYRQQPGQSLTLIATANQGSEATYESGFVIDKFPISRPNLTFSTLTVSNMSPEDSSIYLCSVTHGGPYTEAFFGQGTRLTVV.

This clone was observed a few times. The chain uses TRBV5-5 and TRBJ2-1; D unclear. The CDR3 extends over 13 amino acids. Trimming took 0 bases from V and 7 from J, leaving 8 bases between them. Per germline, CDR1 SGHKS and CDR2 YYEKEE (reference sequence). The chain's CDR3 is CASSLEAWNEQFF. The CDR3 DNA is TGTGCCAGCAGCTTGGAGGCATGGAATGAGCAGTTCTTC.

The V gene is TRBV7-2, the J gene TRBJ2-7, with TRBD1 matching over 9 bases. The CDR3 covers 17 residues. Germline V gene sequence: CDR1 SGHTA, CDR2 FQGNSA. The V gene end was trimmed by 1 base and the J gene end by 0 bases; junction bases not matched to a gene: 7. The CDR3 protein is CASSLDRGRGSSYEQYF. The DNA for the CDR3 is TGTGCCAGCAGCTTAGACAGGGGGCGGGGGAGCTCCTACGAGCAGTACTTC.

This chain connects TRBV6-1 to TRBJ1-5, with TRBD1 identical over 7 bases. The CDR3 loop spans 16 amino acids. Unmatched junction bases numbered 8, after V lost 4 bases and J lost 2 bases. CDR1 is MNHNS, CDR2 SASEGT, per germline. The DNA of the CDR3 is TGTGCCAGCAGTGTCGAAAGGGGGCCGGGCAATCAGCCCCAGCATTTT. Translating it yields CASSVERGPGNQPQHF.

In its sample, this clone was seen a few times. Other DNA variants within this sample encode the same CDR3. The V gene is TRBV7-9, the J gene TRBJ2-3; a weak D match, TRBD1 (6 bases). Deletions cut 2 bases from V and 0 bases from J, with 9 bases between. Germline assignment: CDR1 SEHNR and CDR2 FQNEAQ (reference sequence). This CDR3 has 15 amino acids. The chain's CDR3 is CASSLNRASTDTQYF. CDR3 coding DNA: TGTGCCAGCAGCTTAAACAGGGCTAGCACAGATACGCAGTATTTT.

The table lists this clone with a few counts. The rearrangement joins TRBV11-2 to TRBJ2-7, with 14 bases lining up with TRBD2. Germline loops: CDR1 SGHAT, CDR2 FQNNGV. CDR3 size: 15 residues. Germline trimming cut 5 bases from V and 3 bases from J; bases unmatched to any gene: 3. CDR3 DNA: TGTGCCAGCAGCCCGGGGACTAGCGGGAGCTACGAGCAGTACGTC. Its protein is CASSPGTSGSYEQYV.

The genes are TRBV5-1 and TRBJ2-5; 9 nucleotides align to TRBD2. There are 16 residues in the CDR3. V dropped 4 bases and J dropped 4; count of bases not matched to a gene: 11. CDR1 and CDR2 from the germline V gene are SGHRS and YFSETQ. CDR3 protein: CASSVLPGTSRETQYF. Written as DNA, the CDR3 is TGCGCCAGCAGCGTCCTACCCGGGACTAGCCGAGAGACCCAGTACTTC.

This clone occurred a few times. CDR3 residues: CASSLGPSGGNTDTQYF. The CDR3 nucleotides read TGCGCCAGCAGCTTAGGCCCTAGCGGGGGGAACACAGATACGCAGTATTTT. V usage is TRBV5-1 and J usage is TRBJ2-3; 11 nucleotides align to TRBD2. The CDR3 contains 17 residues. The germline V gene has CDR1 SGHRS and CDR2 YFSETQ. Trimming removed 2 bases from V and 2 bases from J; junction bases left unmatched: 7.

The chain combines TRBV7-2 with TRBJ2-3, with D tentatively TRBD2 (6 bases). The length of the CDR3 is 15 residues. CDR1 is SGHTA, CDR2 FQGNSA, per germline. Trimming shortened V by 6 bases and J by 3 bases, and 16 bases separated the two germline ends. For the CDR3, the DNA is TGTGCCAGCAGAGACGGATCGGGAGTGACAGATACGCAGTATTTT. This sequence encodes CASRDGSGVTDTQYF.

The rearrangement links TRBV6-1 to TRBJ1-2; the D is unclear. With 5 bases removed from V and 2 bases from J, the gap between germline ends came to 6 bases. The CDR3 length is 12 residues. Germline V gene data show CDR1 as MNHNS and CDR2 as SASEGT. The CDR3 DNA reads TGTGCCAGCAGTTTGACCAACTATGGCTACACCTTC. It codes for CASSLTNYGYTF.

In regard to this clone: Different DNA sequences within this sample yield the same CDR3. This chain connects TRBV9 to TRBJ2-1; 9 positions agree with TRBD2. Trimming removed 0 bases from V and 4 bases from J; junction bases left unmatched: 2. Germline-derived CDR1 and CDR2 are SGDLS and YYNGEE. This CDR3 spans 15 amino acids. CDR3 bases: TGTGCCAGCAGCGTAGGTACTAGCGGGTACAATGAGCAGTTCTTC. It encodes CASSVGTSGYNEQFF.

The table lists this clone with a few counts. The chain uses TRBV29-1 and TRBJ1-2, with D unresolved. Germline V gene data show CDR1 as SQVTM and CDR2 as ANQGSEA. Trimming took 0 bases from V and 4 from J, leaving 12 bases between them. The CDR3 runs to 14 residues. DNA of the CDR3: TGCAGCGTTGAAGATCAAGCAGGCTCCTATGGCTACACCTTC. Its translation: CSVEDQAGSYGYTF.

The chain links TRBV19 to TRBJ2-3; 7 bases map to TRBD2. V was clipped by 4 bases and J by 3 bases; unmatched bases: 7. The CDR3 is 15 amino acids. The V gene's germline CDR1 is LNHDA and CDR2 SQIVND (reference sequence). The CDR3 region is CASSTLAATTDTQYF. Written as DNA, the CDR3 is TGTGCCAGTAGTACTCTAGCGGCAACGACAGATACGCAGTATTTT.

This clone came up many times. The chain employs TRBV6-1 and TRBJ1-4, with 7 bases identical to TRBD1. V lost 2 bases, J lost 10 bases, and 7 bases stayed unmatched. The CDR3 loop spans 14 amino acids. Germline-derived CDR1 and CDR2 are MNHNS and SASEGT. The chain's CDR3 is CASSELGGNGKLFF. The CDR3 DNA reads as TGTGCCAGCAGTGAATTAGGGGGCAACGGAAAACTGTTTTTT.

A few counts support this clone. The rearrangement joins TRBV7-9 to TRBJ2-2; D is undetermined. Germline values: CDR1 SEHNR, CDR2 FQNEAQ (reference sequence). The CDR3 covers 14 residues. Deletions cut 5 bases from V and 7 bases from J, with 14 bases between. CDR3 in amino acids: CASSRRLESGELFF. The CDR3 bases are TGTGCCAGCAGCCGCCGTTTAGAGAGCGGGGAGCTGTTTTTT.

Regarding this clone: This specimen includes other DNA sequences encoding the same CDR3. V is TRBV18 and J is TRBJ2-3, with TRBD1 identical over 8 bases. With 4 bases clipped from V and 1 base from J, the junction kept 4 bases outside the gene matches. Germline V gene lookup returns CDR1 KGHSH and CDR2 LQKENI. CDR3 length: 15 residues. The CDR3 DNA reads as TGTGCCAGCTCACGCGGACAGGGTGGCACAGATACGCAGTATTTT. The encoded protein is CASSRGQGGTDTQYF.

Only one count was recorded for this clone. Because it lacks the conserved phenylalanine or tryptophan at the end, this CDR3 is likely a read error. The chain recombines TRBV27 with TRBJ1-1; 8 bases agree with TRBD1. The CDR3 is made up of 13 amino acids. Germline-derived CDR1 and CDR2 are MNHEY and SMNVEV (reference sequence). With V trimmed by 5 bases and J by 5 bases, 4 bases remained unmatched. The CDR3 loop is CASSPRTGTEAFS. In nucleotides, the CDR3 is TGTGCCAGCAGTCCCAGGACAGGGACTGAAGCTTTCTCT.

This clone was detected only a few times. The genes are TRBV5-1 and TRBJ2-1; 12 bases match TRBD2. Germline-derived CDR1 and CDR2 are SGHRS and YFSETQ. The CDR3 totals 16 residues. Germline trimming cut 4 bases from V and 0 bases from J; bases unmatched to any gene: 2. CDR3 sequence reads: CASSPSGGASYNEQFF. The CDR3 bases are TGCGCCAGCAGCCCTAGCGGGGGGGCCTCCTACAATGAGCAGTTCTTC.

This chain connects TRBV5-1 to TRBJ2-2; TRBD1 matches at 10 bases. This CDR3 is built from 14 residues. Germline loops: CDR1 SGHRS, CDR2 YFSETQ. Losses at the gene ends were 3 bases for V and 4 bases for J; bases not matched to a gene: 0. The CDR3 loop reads CASSWTGGTGELFF. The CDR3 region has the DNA TGCGCCAGCAGCTGGACAGGGGGCACCGGGGAGCTGTTTTTT.

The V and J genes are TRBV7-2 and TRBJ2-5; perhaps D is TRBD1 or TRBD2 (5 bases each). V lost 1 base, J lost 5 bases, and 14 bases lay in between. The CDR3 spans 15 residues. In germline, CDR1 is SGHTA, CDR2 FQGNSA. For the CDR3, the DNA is TGTGCCAGCAGCTTAGTGACGGATTGGGACGAGACCCAGTACTTC. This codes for CASSLVTDWDETQYF.

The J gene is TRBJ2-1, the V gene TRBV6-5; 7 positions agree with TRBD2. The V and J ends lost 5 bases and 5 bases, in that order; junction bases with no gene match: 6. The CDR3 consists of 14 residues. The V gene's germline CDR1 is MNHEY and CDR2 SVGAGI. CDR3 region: CASSRGDPNNEQFF. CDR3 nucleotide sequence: TGTGCCAGCAGTCGGGGGGACCCTAACAATGAGCAGTTCTTC.

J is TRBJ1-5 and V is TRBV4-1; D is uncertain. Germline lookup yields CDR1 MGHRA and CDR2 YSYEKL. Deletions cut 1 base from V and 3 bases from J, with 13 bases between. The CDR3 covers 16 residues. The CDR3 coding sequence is TGCGCCAGCAGCCAAGCTCCAGGATGGAACAATCAGCCCCAGCATTTT. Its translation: CASSQAPGWNNQPQHF.

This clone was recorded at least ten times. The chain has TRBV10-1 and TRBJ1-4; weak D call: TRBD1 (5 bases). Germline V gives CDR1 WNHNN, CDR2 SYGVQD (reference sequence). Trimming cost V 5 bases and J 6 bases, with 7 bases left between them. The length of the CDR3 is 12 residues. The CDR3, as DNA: TGCGCCAGCAGTCAGGGAGATGAAAAACTGTTTTTT. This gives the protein CASSQGDEKLFF.